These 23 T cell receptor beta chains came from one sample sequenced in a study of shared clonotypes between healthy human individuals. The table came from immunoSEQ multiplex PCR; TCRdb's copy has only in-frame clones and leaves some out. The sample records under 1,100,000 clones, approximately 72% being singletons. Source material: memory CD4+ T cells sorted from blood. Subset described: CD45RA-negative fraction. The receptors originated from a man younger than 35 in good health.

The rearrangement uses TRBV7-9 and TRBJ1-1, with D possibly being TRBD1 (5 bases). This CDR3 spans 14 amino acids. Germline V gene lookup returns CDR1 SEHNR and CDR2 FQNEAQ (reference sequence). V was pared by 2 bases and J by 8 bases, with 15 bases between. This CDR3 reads CASSLMKGPGEAFF. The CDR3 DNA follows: TGTGCCAGCAGCTTAATGAAAGGGCCAGGGGAAGCTTTCTTT.

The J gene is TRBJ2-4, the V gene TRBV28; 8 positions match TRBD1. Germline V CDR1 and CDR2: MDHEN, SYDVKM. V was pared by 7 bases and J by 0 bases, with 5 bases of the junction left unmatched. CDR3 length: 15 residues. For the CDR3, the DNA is TGTGCCAGCATCGGACAGGGAGTAGCCAAAAACATTCAGTACTTC. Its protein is CASIGQGVAKNIQYF.

CDR3 loop: CASSLAASGMNNEQFF. The CDR3 bases are TGCGCCAGCAGCTTGGCGGCTAGCGGGATGAACAATGAGCAGTTCTTC. The chain is built from TRBV5-1 and TRBJ2-1; the match to TRBD2 covers 9 bases. V trimming: 0 bases; J trimming: 5 bases; junction bases outside the gene matches: 6. Germline-derived CDR1 and CDR2 are SGHRS and YFSETQ. This CDR3 is built from 16 residues. Based on the CDR3 plus reference TRBV5-1 and TRBJ2-1, the full variable domain is KAGVTQTPRYLIKTRGQQVTLSCSPISGHRSVSWYQQTPGQGLQFLFEYFSETQRNKGNFPGRFSGRQFSNSRSEMNVSTLELGDSALYLCASSLAASGMNNEQFFGPGTRLTVL.

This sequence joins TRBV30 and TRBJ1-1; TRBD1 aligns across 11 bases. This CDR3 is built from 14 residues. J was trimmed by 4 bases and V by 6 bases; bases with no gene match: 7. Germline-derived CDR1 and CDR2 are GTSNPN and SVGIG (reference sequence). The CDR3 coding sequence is TGTGCCTGCGGGACAGGGGGAACGGGCACTGAAGCTTTCTTT. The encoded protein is CACGTGGTGTEAFF.

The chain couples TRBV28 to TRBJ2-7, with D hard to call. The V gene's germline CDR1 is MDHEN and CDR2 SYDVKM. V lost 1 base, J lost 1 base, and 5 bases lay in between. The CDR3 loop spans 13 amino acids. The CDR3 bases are TGTGCCAGCAGTTTATCGCGGTCCTACGAGCAGTACTTC. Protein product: CASSLSRSYEQYF. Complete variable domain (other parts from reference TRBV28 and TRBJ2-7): DVKVTQSSRYLVKRTGEKVFLECVQDMDHENMFWYRQDPGLGLRLIYFSYDVKMKEKGDIPEGYSVSREKKERFSLILESASTNQTSMYLCASSLSRSYEQYFGPGTRLTVT.

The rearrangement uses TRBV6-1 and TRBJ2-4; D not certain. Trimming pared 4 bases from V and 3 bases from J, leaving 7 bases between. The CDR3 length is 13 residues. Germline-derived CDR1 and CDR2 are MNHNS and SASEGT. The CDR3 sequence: CASSAGDKNIQYF. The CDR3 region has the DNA TGTGCCAGCAGTGCCGGTGACAAAAACATTCAGTACTTC.

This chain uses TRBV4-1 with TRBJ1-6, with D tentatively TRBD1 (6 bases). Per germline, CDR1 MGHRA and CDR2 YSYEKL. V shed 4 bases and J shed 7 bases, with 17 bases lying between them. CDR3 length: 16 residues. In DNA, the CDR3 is TGCGCCAGCAGCCCAATTGAGGGGGGAGGGAATTCACCCCTCCACTTT. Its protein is CASSPIEGGGNSPLHF.

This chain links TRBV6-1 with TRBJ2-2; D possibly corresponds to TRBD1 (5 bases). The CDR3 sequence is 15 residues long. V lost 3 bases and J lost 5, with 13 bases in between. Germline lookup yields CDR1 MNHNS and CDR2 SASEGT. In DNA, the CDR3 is TGTGCCAGCAGTGATAATGGGGCGAGGACCGGGGAGCTGTTTTTT. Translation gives CASSDNGARTGELFF.

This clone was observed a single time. The CDR3 region is CASSSVRGVQHF. In DNA form, the CDR3 reads TGTGCCAGCAGCTCCGTTCGGGGGGTCCAGCATTTT. This chain connects TRBV6-5 to TRBJ1-5, with D possibly matching TRBD1 (5 bases). V dropped 6 bases and J dropped 12 bases, with 15 bases sitting between them. The CDR3 is 12 residues long. Germline V gives CDR1 MNHEY, CDR2 SVGAGI.

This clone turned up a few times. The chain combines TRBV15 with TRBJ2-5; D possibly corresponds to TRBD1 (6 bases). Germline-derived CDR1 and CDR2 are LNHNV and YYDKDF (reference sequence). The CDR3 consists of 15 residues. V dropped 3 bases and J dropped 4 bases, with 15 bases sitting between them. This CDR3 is CATSRVRTVRETQYF. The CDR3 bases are TGTGCCACCAGCAGGGTCCGGACAGTCCGAGAGACCCAGTACTTC.

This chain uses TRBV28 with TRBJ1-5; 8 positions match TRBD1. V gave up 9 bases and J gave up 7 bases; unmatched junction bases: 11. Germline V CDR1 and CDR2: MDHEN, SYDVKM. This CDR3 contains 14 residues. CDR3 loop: CASFTGQGGQPQHF. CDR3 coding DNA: TGTGCCAGTTTTACCGGACAGGGCGGCCAGCCCCAGCATTTT.

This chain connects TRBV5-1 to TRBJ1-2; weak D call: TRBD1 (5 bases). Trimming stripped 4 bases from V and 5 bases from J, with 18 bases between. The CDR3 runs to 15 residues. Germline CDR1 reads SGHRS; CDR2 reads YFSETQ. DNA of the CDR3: TGCGCCAGCAGCCCCGCCGGGGCGCCAAGTTATGGCTACACCTTC. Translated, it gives CASSPAGAPSYGYTF.

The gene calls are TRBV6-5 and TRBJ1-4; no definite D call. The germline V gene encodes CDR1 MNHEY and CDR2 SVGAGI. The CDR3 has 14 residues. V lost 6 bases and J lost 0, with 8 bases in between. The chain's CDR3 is CASSTFATNEKLFF. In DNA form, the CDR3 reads TGTGCCAGCAGCACCTTTGCAACTAATGAAAAACTGTTTTTT.

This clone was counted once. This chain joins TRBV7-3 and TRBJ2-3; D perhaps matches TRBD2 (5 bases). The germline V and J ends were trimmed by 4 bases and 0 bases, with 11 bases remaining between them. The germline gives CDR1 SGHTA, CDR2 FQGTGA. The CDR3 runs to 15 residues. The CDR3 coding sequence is TGTGCCAGCAGCTCGAAGAGGACTAGCACAGATACGCAGTATTTT. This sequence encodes CASSSKRTSTDTQYF.

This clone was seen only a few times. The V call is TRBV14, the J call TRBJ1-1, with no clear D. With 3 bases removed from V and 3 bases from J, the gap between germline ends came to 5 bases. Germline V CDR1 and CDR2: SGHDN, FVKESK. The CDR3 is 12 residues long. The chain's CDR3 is CASSQGYTEAFF. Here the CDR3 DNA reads TGTGCCAGCAGCCAGGGTTACACTGAAGCTTTCTTT. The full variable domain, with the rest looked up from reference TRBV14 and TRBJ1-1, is EAGVTQFPSHSVIEKGQTVTLRCDPISGHDNLYWYRRVMGKEIKFLLHFVKESKQDESGMPNNRFLAERTGGTYSTLKVQPAELEDSGVYFCASSQGYTEAFFGQGTRLTVV.

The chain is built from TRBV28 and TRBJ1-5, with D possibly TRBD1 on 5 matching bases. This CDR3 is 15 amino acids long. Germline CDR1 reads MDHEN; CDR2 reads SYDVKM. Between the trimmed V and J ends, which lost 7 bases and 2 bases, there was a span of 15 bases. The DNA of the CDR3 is TGTGCCAGCAACCCATCGGGGGGAGGCAATCAGCCCCAGCATTTT. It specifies CASNPSGGGNQPQHF.

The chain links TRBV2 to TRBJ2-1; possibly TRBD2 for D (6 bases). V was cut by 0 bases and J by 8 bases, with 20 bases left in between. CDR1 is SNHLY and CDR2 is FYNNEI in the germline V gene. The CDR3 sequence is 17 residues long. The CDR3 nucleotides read TGTGCCAGCAGTGAAGCGCGGGTAAGGGGACTTGAAGATGAGCAGTTCTTC. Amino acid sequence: CASSEARVRGLEDEQFF.

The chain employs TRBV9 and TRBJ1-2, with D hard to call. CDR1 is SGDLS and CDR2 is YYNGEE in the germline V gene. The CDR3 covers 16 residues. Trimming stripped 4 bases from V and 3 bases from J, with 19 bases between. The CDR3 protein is CASSPEGVRRDYGYTF. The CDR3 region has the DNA TGTGCCAGCAGCCCCGAGGGAGTTCGCCGGGACTATGGCTACACCTTC. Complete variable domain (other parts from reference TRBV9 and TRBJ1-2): DSGVTQTPKHLITATGQRVTLRCSPRSGDLSVYWYQQSLDQGLQFLIQYYNGEERAKGNILERFSAQQFPDLHSELNLSSLELGDSALYFCASSPEGVRRDYGYTFGSGTRLTVV.

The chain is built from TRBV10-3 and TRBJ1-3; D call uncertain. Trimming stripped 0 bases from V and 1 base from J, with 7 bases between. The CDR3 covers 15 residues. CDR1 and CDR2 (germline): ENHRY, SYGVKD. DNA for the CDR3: TGTGCCATCAGTGAGTCAGGGATGTCTGGAAACACCATATATTTT. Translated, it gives CAISESGMSGNTIYF.

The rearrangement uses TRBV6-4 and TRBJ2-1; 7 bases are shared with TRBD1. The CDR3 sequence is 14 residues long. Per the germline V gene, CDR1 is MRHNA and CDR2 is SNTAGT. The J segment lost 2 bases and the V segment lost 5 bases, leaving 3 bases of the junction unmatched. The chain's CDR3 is CASSQQGTYNEQFF. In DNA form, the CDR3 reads TGTGCCAGCAGTCAACAGGGGACCTACAATGAGCAGTTCTTC.

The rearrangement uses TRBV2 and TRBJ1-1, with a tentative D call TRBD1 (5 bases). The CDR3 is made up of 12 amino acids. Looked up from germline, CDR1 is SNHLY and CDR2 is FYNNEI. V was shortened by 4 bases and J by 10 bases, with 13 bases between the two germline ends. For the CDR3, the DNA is TGTGCCAGCAGTGGGACGGGGCTTGGAGCTTTCTTT. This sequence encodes CASSGTGLGAFF.

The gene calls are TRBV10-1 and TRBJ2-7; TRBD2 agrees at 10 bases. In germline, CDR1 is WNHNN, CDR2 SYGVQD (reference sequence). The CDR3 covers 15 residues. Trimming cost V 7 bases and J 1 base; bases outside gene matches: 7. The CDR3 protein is CASNIAGGPSYEQYF. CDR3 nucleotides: TGCGCCAGCAACATAGCGGGAGGCCCATCCTACGAGCAGTACTTC.

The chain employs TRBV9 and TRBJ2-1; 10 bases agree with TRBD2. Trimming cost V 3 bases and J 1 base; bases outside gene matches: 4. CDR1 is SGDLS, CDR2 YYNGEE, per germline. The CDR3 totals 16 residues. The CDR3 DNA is TGTGCCAGCAGCGCCACACTAGCGGGATCCTACAATGAGCAGTTCTTC. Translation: CASSATLAGSYNEQFF. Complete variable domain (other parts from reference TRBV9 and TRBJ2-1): DSGVTQTPKHLITATGQRVTLRCSPRSGDLSVYWYQQSLDQGLQFLIQYYNGEERAKGNILERFSAQQFPDLHSELNLSSLELGDSALYFCASSATLAGSYNEQFFGPGTRLTVL.